The 17 T cell receptor beta chains given below trace back to one sample, sequenced in a study of molecular identifiers for immune sequencing clone quantification. TCRdb redid the calling of the PCR reads with MiXCR, one entry per CDR3 protein. The sample yields about 500,000 distinct CDR3 sequences, over 20% seen once. Sample: naive CD8+ T cells from blood, with Jurkat cell RNA spiked in. As to subset: FACS-sorted CD8+CD4-CCR7+CD45RA+ naive T cells. The receptors come from a human donor in good health. Some libraries in this study had Jurkat cell RNA spiked in.

The chain employs TRBV4-1 and TRBJ1-2; weak D call: TRBD1 (6 bases). CDR1 MGHRA and CDR2 YSYEKL come from the germline V gene. Trimming removed 3 bases from V and 3 bases from J, with 11 bases in between. The CDR3 loop spans 14 amino acids. The CDR3 reads CASSQDSRYYGYTF. The CDR3, as DNA: TGCGCCAGCAGCCAGGACAGTAGATACTATGGCTACACCTTC.

The J gene is TRBJ1-1, the V gene TRBV30; a possible D gene is TRBD1 (6 bases). CDR3 length equals 13 residues. The V and J ends lost 0 bases and 7 bases respectively, with 12 bases between them. Germline V CDR1 and CDR2: GTSNPN, SVGIG (reference sequence). CDR3 sequence reads: CAWSVRGGGEAFF. The CDR3 bases are TGTGCCTGGAGTGTACGAGGGGGTGGTGAAGCTTTCTTT.

V is TRBV27 and J is TRBJ2-7; 10 bases are shared with TRBD2. The germline V gene has CDR1 MNHEY and CDR2 SMNVEV (reference sequence). The CDR3 is 18 residues long. The V gene end was trimmed by 5 bases and the J gene end by 1 base; junction bases not matched to a gene: 14. CDR3 protein: CASSPETSGFGGSYEQYF. The CDR3 nucleotides read TGTGCCAGCAGTCCAGAGACTAGCGGGTTTGGAGGGTCCTACGAGCAGTACTTC.

This chain connects TRBV29-1 to TRBJ1-1, with 9 bases identical to TRBD1. The V gene's germline CDR1 is SQVTM and CDR2 ANQGSEA. Unmatched junction bases numbered 6, after V lost 0 bases and J lost 4 bases. This CDR3 comprises 15 residues. Here the CDR3 reads CSVEERGQGITEAFF. CDR3 nucleotide sequence: TGCAGCGTTGAAGAAAGGGGACAGGGCATCACTGAAGCTTTCTTT. Looking up the rest from reference TRBV29-1 and TRBJ1-1 gives the full variable domain: SAVISQKPSRDICQRGTSLTIQCQVDSQVTMMFWYRQQPGQSLTLIATANQGSEATYESGFVIDKFPISRPNLTFSTLTVSNMSPEDSSIYLCSVEERGQGITEAFFGQGTRLTVV.

This clonotype has a count of ten or more. The chain uses TRBV15 and TRBJ1-5; D ambiguous. V was shortened by 0 bases and J by 2 bases, with 8 bases between the two germline ends. Germline-derived CDR1 and CDR2 are LNHNV and YYDKDF (reference sequence). The CDR3 has 15 amino acids. The CDR3 DNA reads as TGTGCCACCAGCAGAGACGGGAACGGCAATCAGCCCCAGCATTTT. Residues: CATSRDGNGNQPQHF.

On this clonotype itself: This may be a read error: a much more frequent sequence differs by one nucleotide. J is TRBJ1-4 and V is TRBV27; no definite D call. The germline V gene encodes CDR1 MNHEY and CDR2 SMNVEV (reference sequence). This CDR3 region has 15 residues. CDR3 protein: CAGSLFALRNEKLFF. CDR3 sequence (DNA): TGTGCCGGCAGTTTATTCGCTCTGCGGAATGAAAAACTGTTTTTT.

Regarding this clonotype: This sequence may be a read error, since a much larger clone differs from it by one base. This chain links TRBV21-1 with TRBJ2-7. TRBV21-1 constitutes a pseudogene. The CDR3 sequence is 14 residues long. The CDR3 protein is CASGNSLLTYEQYF. The CDR3 DNA reads as TGTGCCAGCGGCAATTCACTGCTAACCTACGAGCAGTACTTC.

In regard to this clonotype: The conserved phenylalanine or tryptophan is not found at the CDR3 terminus, so this likely reflects a read error. Because the CDR3's place on the DNA is in doubt, the DNA is left out and the CDR3 is given as listed by TCRdb. The chain couples TRBV27 to TRBJ1-1; no check of the table's D call, TRBD1, against the DNA was made. 11 amino acids form the CDR3, both terminal residues included. Germline V gene lookup returns CDR1 MNHEY and CDR2 SMNVEV (reference sequence). The CDR3 loop is CASSFGASSFL.

The gene calls are TRBV6-1 and TRBJ1-4; D is perhaps TRBD1 (5 bases). Germline CDR1 reads MNHNS; CDR2 reads SASEGT. The CDR3 sequence is 15 residues long. V dropped 7 bases and J dropped 5 bases, with 17 bases sitting between them. The DNA of the CDR3 is TGTGCCAGCATTCCCCCAGGGTACGGGAATGAAAAACTGTTTTTT. Its protein product is CASIPPGYGNEKLFF.

This chain connects TRBV13 to TRBJ2-7; maybe TRBD2 (6 bases). V was trimmed by 6 bases and J by 5 bases, leaving 23 bases between them. This CDR3 comprises 16 residues. Germline values: CDR1 PRHDT, CDR2 FYEKMQ (reference sequence). The CDR3 reads CASRIRGPGVMHEQYF. For the CDR3, the DNA is TGTGCCAGCAGGATAAGAGGTCCGGGGGTGATGCACGAGCAGTACTTC.

V usage is TRBV4-1 and J usage is TRBJ2-7, with D perhaps matching TRBD1 (6 bases). From germline, CDR1 is MGHRA and CDR2 YSYEKL. Trimming removed 3 bases at V and 5 bases at J, with 17 bases between. This CDR3 is built from 15 residues. The CDR3 is CASSHPGTPIHEQYF. CDR3 nucleotides: TGCGCCAGCAGCCATCCCGGGACACCCATCCACGAGCAGTACTTC.

This clonotype was picked up a small number of times. DNA of the CDR3: TGTGCCAGCAGTTTGTACGGGGAGCTAGCGGTATTCACAGATACGCAGTATTTT. Amino acid sequence: CASSLYGELAVFTDTQYF. V usage is TRBV27 and J usage is TRBJ2-3, with TRBD2 identical over 7 bases. The junction had 14 bases not matched to a gene; V was cut back by 3 bases and J by 2 bases. This CDR3 is built from 18 residues. Germline V gene data show CDR1 as MNHEY and CDR2 as SMNVEV (reference sequence).

This clonotype has a count of ten or more. The gene calls are TRBV7-9 and TRBJ2-5, with 7 bases fitting TRBD1. Germline-derived CDR1 and CDR2 are SEHNR and FQNEAQ (reference sequence). The CDR3 is made up of 15 amino acids. V was clipped by 7 bases and J by 1 base; unmatched bases: 9. The CDR3 reads CASNRLDRPQETQYF. The CDR3 DNA is TGTGCCAGCAACCGACTGGACAGGCCCCAAGAGACCCAGTACTTC.

About this clonotype itself: The junction departs from germline at one end; a sequencing error may be responsible. The V and J genes are TRBV5-1 and TRBJ2-5; maybe TRBD1 (6 bases). This CDR3 contains 15 residues. The V gene's germline CDR1 is SGHRS and CDR2 YFSETQ. CDR3 nucleotide sequence: TGCGCCAGCAGCCGTTACCGGGACATACAAGAGACCCAGTACTTT. Residues: CASSRYRDIQETQYF.

This clonotype was detected once. The V gene is TRBV18, the J gene TRBJ2-7, with 11 bases that match TRBD2. Losses at the gene ends were 2 bases for V and 5 bases for J; bases not matched to a gene: 23. The germline V gene has CDR1 KGHSH and CDR2 LQKENI. The CDR3 length is 21 residues. CDR3 nucleotides: TGTGCCAGCTCACCATCCGTAAAGGGGTTCGGTCTCGGGACTAGCGGCGACGAGCAGTACTTC. This gives the protein CASSPSVKGFGLGTSGDEQYF.

V is TRBV27 and J is TRBJ1-1; 7 bases are a match to TRBD1. The CDR3 loop spans 13 amino acids. Germline V lookup: CDR1 MNHEY, CDR2 SMNVEV (reference sequence). The ends lost 5 bases at V and 8 bases at J; junction bases unmatched: 8. CDR3 sequence reads: CASSMTGPEEAFF. In DNA form, the CDR3 reads TGTGCCAGCAGTATGACAGGGCCGGAAGAAGCTTTCTTT.

The chain couples TRBV7-3 to TRBJ2-3; perhaps TRBD2 as D (6 bases). The CDR3 consists of 17 residues. Germline CDR1 is SGHTA and CDR2 is FQGTGA. Trimming stripped 5 bases from V and 2 bases from J, with 20 bases between. The CDR3 coding sequence is TGTGCCAGCAGCCCGCTTTTTTCCAGGGAGGACACAGATACGCAGTATTTT. Its protein product is CASSPLFSREDTDTQYF.